This TCR beta chain was recovered during a study of blood T cell repertoires in COVID-19. In the study overall: T cells, B-cell-depleted T cells, or PBMCs provided the cDNA or gDNA that served as material.

Original processing methods: Amplification with reference gene primers provided the estimates of nucleated cell counts. Clones were read by immunoSEQ multiplex PCR, and TCRdb kept only the in-frame ones, dropping some. V and J calls and clone size are given by that table; D and trimming were obtained from the DNA. The sample gives roughly 10,000 clones, around 90% of which show up once; roughly 25% is in the top ten. The germline gives CDR1 SGHNT, CDR2 YYREEE (reference sequence). V was trimmed by 0 bases and J by 7 bases, leaving 8 bases between them. The CDR3 is made up of 14 amino acids. Sequencing was done on a sample of peripheral blood. The chain is built from TRBV5-4 and TRBJ1-6; D is unresolved. This sequence was found in a man under 40 with active or convalescent COVID-19. Here the CDR3 reads CASSLDRRNSPLHF. The CDR3 nucleotides read TGTGCCAGCAGCTTGGATCGCCGGAATTCACCCCTCCACTTT.